Presented here are 5 T cell receptor beta chains from one specimen sequenced in a study of blood T cell repertoires in COVID-19. TCRdb keeps only in-frame clones here, not all; method: immunoSEQ multiplex PCR. Seen here are around 160,000 clones, roughly four fifths observed once, and the top ten hold 11%. The sample consisted of peripheral blood. The receptor source for this set is a man aged 60 to 75 with active or convalescent COVID-19.

The rearrangement uses TRBV7-9 and TRBJ2-7; possibly TRBD1 for D (6 bases). Germline CDR1 and CDR2: SEHNR and FQNEAQ (reference sequence). The V end was cut by 5 bases, the J end by 6 bases, with 20 bases between. The CDR3 length is 15 residues. The CDR3 DNA is TGTGCCAGCAGCCCCACCGGGACATCGACGCTCGAGCAGTACTTC. This gives the protein CASSPTGTSTLEQYF.

This chain connects TRBV18 to TRBJ1-1, with unresolved D. This CDR3 is 12 amino acids long. In germline, CDR1 is KGHSH, CDR2 LQKENI. Trimming shortened V by 2 bases and J by 5 bases, and 6 bases separated the two germline ends. CDR3 bases: TGTGCCAGCTCACCAGCAGGAACTGAAGCTTTCTTT. Its translation: CASSPAGTEAFF.

The chain recombines TRBV11-2 with TRBJ2-7, with a tentative D call TRBD1 (6 bases). This CDR3 is 14 amino acids long. Trimming stripped 5 bases from V and 0 bases from J, with 11 bases between. The V gene's germline CDR1 is SGHAT and CDR2 FQNNGV. CDR3 nucleotides: TGTGCCAGCAGCCCCCGGGACAACTCCTACGAGCAGTACTTC. Translation gives CASSPRDNSYEQYF.

This chain connects TRBV19 to TRBJ2-3, with TRBD2 matching 9 bases. Germline V gene lookup returns CDR1 LNHDA and CDR2 SQIVND (reference sequence). This CDR3 has 15 residues. V lost 7 bases, J lost 2 bases, and 7 bases stayed unmatched. The CDR3 DNA follows: TGTGCCAGTAAAGAGCGGGGGGCCCACACAGATACGCAGTATTTT. Amino acids: CASKERGAHTDTQYF.

The chain recombines TRBV19 with TRBJ1-2; D may be TRBD1 (5 bases). V shed 6 bases and J shed 4 bases, with 12 bases lying between them. This CDR3 has 13 amino acids. The germline CDR1 and CDR2 sequences are LNHDA and SQIVND (reference sequence). CDR3 sequence reads: CASSEQGGYGYTF. The CDR3 bases are TGTGCCAGTAGCGAGCAGGGCGGCTATGGCTACACCTTC.